One sample yielded the 9 T cell receptor beta chains listed below, sequenced in a study of OX40 agonist ivuxolimab in advanced cancers. The library was built by means of the immunoSEQ multiplex PCR assay. TCRdb obtained this table from immuneACCESS and retained in-frame rearrangements with V and J assigned. These tables miss some clones; where compared with another copy, unresolved V genes account for less than half of the shortfall, and the remainder is unexplained. The sample profile shows roughly 74,000 clones; about 87% of them were found once. Less than 0.7% of the sample is held by the ten biggest clonotypes. The starting material was CD4+ or CD8+ T cells sorted from blood, obtained in a trial of the OX40 agonist ivuxolimab. The receptors here all came from an adult with an advanced solid tumor such as melanoma, head and neck, liver or kidney cancer.

J is TRBJ1-2 and V is TRBV30; no definite D call. This CDR3 contains 14 residues. Trimming removed 0 bases at V and 0 bases at J, with 8 bases between. Germline CDR1 is GTSNPN and CDR2 is SVGIG (reference sequence). CDR3 in DNA: TGTGCCTGGAGTGTAGACACTACTAACTATGGCTACACCTTC. This translates into CAWSVDTTNYGYTF.

The V call is TRBV18, the J call TRBJ1-3; D perhaps matches TRBD1 (5 bases). This CDR3 comprises 16 residues. The V and J ends lost 2 bases and 0 bases respectively, with 11 bases between them. Looked up from germline, CDR1 is KGHSH and CDR2 is LQKENI. Written as DNA, the CDR3 is TGTGCCAGCTCACCAAGGGACGCTCTCTCTGGAAACACCATATATTTT. Residues: CASSPRDALSGNTIYF.

This clone has only one observation. The chain employs TRBV30 and TRBJ2-7; possibly TRBD2 for D (5 bases). The V and J ends lost 1 base and 2 bases respectively, with 18 bases between them. Germline values: CDR1 GTSNPN, CDR2 SVGIG (reference sequence). The CDR3 is made up of 16 amino acids. CDR3 DNA sequence: TGTGCCTGGAGTGGGGGAAGATGGGGAGCCGCCTACGAGCAGTACTTC. Protein product: CAWSGGRWGAAYEQYF.

A word on this clone: The identical CDR3 is also encoded by other nucleotide sequences in the sample. The chain couples TRBV18 to TRBJ1-1, with D perhaps TRBD1 (6 bases). V gave up 3 bases and J gave up 0 bases, with 8 bases separating them. The CDR3 length is 14 residues. CDR1 and CDR2 from the germline V gene are KGHSH and LQKENI. CDR3 protein: CASSPGQLNTEAFF. CDR3 in DNA: TGTGCCAGCTCACCTGGACAGTTGAACACTGAAGCTTTCTTT.

The CDR3 sequence: CASSPIRGAPETQYF. CDR3 DNA: TGTGCCAGCTCACCTATACGGGGGGCCCCAGAGACCCAGTACTTC. The V and J genes are TRBV18 and TRBJ2-5, with D tentatively TRBD2 (7 bases). Germline values: CDR1 KGHSH, CDR2 LQKENI. CDR3 length: 15 residues. V lost 3 bases to trimming and J lost 4 bases, with 15 bases between them. The whole variable domain, filled in from reference TRBV18 and TRBJ2-5, reads NAGVMQNPRHLVRRRGQEARLRCSPMKGHSHVYWYRQLPEEGLKFMVYLQKENIIDESGMPKERFSAEFPKEGPSILRIQQVVRGDSAAYFCASSPIRGAPETQYFGPGTRLLVL.

The rearrangement links TRBV6-1 to TRBJ1-5; possibly TRBD1 for D (5 bases). Germline V gene data show CDR1 as MNHNS and CDR2 as SASEGT. With 6 bases removed from V and 3 bases from J, the gap between germline ends came to 15 bases. The CDR3 is 15 residues long. CDR3: CASRLREGLNQPQHF. The CDR3 DNA reads TGTGCCAGCAGGCTAAGGGAGGGACTCAATCAGCCCCAGCATTTT.

This chain connects TRBV19 to TRBJ2-1; 7 nucleotides line up with TRBD2. Looked up from germline, CDR1 is LNHDA and CDR2 is SQIVND (reference sequence). Unmatched junction bases numbered 4, after V lost 3 bases and J lost 8 bases. This CDR3 has 13 residues. Here the CDR3 DNA reads TGTGCCAGTAGTATTTTAGGGAGGGATGAGCAGTTCTTC. It specifies CASSILGRDEQFF. Filled out from reference TRBV19 and TRBJ2-1, the complete variable domain reads DGGITQSPKYLFRKEGQNVTLSCEQNLNHDAMYWYRQDPGQGLRLIYYSQIVNDFQKGDIAEGYSVSREKKESFPLTVTSAQKNPTAFYLCASSILGRDEQFFGPGTRLTVL.

This clone was detected only a few times. The gene calls are TRBV5-6 and TRBJ1-3; TRBD1 might be the D (5 bases). The CDR3 contains 13 residues. Germline V gene data show CDR1 as SGHDT and CDR2 as YYEEEE. V lost 2 bases, J lost 8 bases, and 11 bases lay in between. The chain's CDR3 is CASSFGTGDTIYF. The CDR3 nucleotides read TGTGCCAGCAGCTTCGGGACGGGAGACACCATATATTTT.

The CDR3 loop is CASSDRAAPTDTQYF. The CDR3 DNA is TGCGCCAGCAGTGATCGGGCAGCTCCCACAGATACGCAGTATTTT. The chain is built from TRBV10-2 and TRBJ2-3; D remains ambiguous. The CDR3 runs to 15 residues. Germline CDR1 is WSHSY and CDR2 is SAAADI. Trimming removed 3 bases from V and 2 bases from J, with 12 bases in between.